The rows below give T cell receptor beta chains drawn from one sample of a study of radiotherapy plus CTLA-4 blockade in lung cancer. TCRdb keeps only in-frame clones here, not all; method: immunoSEQ multiplex PCR. The table has 75,000 to 80,000 clones, around nine tenths seen once; the top ten hold 0.87%. The starting material was peripheral blood, obtained from a patient treated with radiotherapy plus ipilimumab. The source of these receptors is a human donor with non-small cell lung cancer who had stable disease on radiotherapy plus ipilimumab. Both conserved end residues are part of each CDR3. The order of the fields is J gene, D gene, CDR3 length, clone size, V gene, CDR3 DNA, CDR3 protein. The D gene is left open where the match is weak. Rows give clone size only sometimes, using once, few, many, or a class for an expanded clone.

J gene: TRBJ2-1
D gene: TRBD2
CDR3 length: 15
clone size: -
V gene: TRBV19
CDR3 DNA: TGTGCCAGTAGTACGACTAGCGGGAGGGCCCATGAGCAGTTCTTC
CDR3 protein: CASSTTSGRAHEQFF

J gene: TRBJ2-5
D gene: -
CDR3 length: 17
clone size: -
V gene: TRBV4-1
CDR3 DNA: TGCGCCAGCAGCCCGCTGCCCACTAGGGGGGCCCAAGAGACCCAGTACTTC
CDR3 protein: CASSPLPTRGAQETQYF

J gene: TRBJ1-6
D gene: -
CDR3 length: 15
clone size: -
V gene: TRBV10-3
CDR3 DNA: TGTGCCATCAGATTTGGCGGGGGGGATAATTCACCCCTCCACTTT
CDR3 protein: CAIRFGGGDNSPLHF

J gene: TRBJ2-3
D gene: TRBD1
CDR3 length: 17
clone size: -
V gene: TRBV28
CDR3 DNA: TGTGCCAGCAGTCCCCCGGGACAGGGTTATTCACAGGCGGCGCAGTATTTT
CDR3 protein: CASSPPGQGYSQAAQYF

J gene: TRBJ1-1
D gene: -
CDR3 length: 14
clone size: -
V gene: TRBV6-6
CDR3 DNA: TGTGCCAGCAGTTACAAACCCGTTTCCACTGAAGCTTTCTTT
CDR3 protein: CASSYKPVSTEAFF

J gene: TRBJ2-3
D gene: TRBD2
CDR3 length: 17
clone size: once
V gene: TRBV7-3
CDR3 DNA: TGTGCCAGCAGCTCGGGACTACCTACATGGGACACAGATACGCAGTATTTT
CDR3 protein: CASSSGLPTWDTDTQYF

J gene: TRBJ1-5
D gene: -
CDR3 length: 13
clone size: -
V gene: TRBV6-1
CDR3 DNA: TGTGCCAGCAGTGAAGGAAAAGATCAGCCCCAGCATTTT
CDR3 protein: CASSEGKDQPQHF

J gene: TRBJ2-3
D gene: TRBD1
CDR3 length: 15
clone size: -
V gene: TRBV11-3
CDR3 DNA: TGTGCCAGCAGCTTAGGGACAGGGGGCACAGATACGCAGTATTTT
CDR3 protein: CASSLGTGGTDTQYF

J gene: TRBJ2-1
D gene: -
CDR3 length: 12
clone size: -
V gene: TRBV7-9
CDR3 DNA: TGTGCCAGCAGCGGACGACTGGAAGAGCAGTTCTTC
CDR3 protein: CASSGRLEEQFF

J gene: TRBJ2-1
D gene: -
CDR3 length: 12
clone size: -
V gene: TRBV5-1
CDR3 DNA: TGCGCCAGCAGCTTGGTTGACAATGAGCAGTTCTTC
CDR3 protein: CASSLVDNEQFF

J gene: TRBJ2-6
D gene: -
CDR3 length: 17
clone size: once
V gene: TRBV15
CDR3 DNA: TGTGCCACCAGTAGGGACGGGAAATCCCCAGGGGCCAACGTCCTGACTTTC
CDR3 protein: CATSRDGKSPGANVLTF

J gene: TRBJ2-2
D gene: -
CDR3 length: 14
clone size: -
V gene: TRBV6-1
CDR3 DNA: TGTGCCAGCAGAACCGGGGGGAACACCGGGGAGCTGTTTTTT
CDR3 protein: CASRTGGNTGELFF

J gene: TRBJ2-1
D gene: TRBD2
CDR3 length: 16
clone size: -
V gene: TRBV27
CDR3 DNA: TGTGCCAGCAGTTCCTTCCGGACTAGCGGGGGCTATGAGCAGTTCTTC
CDR3 protein: CASSSFRTSGGYEQFF

J gene: TRBJ1-5
D gene: TRBD1
CDR3 length: 15
clone size: once
V gene: TRBV2
CDR3 DNA: TGTGCCAGCGGGGGGGACAGGGGGCGCAATCAGCCCCAGCATTTT
CDR3 protein: CASGGDRGRNQPQHF

J gene: TRBJ2-5
D gene: -
CDR3 length: 14
clone size: -
V gene: TRBV5-1
CDR3 DNA: TGCGCCAGCAGCTTTAGGGGTGGGCAAGAGACCCAGTACTTC
CDR3 protein: CASSFRGGQETQYF

J gene: TRBJ1-2
D gene: TRBD1
CDR3 length: 14
clone size: -
V gene: TRBV30
CDR3 DNA: TGTGCCTGGAGTGTACAGGGGGTTGGGTATGGCTACACCTTC
CDR3 protein: CAWSVQGVGYGYTF

J gene: TRBJ1-5
D gene: -
CDR3 length: 13
clone size: few
V gene: TRBV19
CDR3 DNA: TGTGCCAGTAGCCTAGGGGACAATCAGCCCCAGCATTTT
CDR3 protein: CASSLGDNQPQHF

J gene: TRBJ1-2
D gene: -
CDR3 length: 12
clone size: -
V gene: TRBV11-2
CDR3 DNA: TGTGCCAGCAGCTCCGAAGGGACCGGCTACACCTTC
CDR3 protein: CASSSEGTGYTF

J gene: TRBJ2-7
D gene: TRBD1
CDR3 length: 13
clone size: few
V gene: TRBV18
CDR3 DNA: TGTGCCCGGGGCCGGGACAGGGGTCACGAGCAGTACTTC
CDR3 protein: CARGRDRGHEQYF

J gene: TRBJ2-7
D gene: TRBD1
CDR3 length: 15
clone size: once
V gene: TRBV28
CDR3 DNA: TGTGCCAGCAGTTCCCCAACAGGGGGTAGCTACGAGCAGTACTTC
CDR3 protein: CASSSPTGGSYEQYF

J gene: TRBJ1-2
D gene: TRBD1
CDR3 length: 12
clone size: -
V gene: TRBV29-1
CDR3 DNA: TGCAGCGTGGGACAGGGGGACTATGGCTACACCTTC
CDR3 protein: CSVGQGDYGYTF

J gene: TRBJ1-5
D gene: -
CDR3 length: 14
clone size: -
V gene: TRBV7-3
CDR3 DNA: TGTGCCAGCAGCTTAAGCGGGGGCAATCAGCCCCAGCATTTT
CDR3 protein: CASSLSGGNQPQHF

J gene: TRBJ1-4
D gene: -
CDR3 length: 15
clone size: -
V gene: TRBV5-1
CDR3 DNA: TGCGCCAGCAGCGCCGAACACCCTACTAATGAAAAACTGTTTTTT
CDR3 protein: CASSAEHPTNEKLFF

J gene: TRBJ2-3
D gene: -
CDR3 length: 11
clone size: -
V gene: TRBV28
CDR3 DNA: TGTGCCAGCAGTGGCCCAGATACGCAGTATTTT
CDR3 protein: CASSGPDTQYF

J gene: TRBJ2-1
D gene: -
CDR3 length: 19
clone size: -
V gene: TRBV27
CDR3 DNA: TGTGCCAGCAGTTTATCTCAGAATGGCCCCCTAAGCTCCTACAATGAGCAGTTCTTC
CDR3 protein: CASSLSQNGPLSSYNEQFF

J gene: TRBJ2-5
D gene: -
CDR3 length: 16
clone size: -
V gene: TRBV21-1
CDR3 DNA: TGTGCCAGCAGCAAAGGTCGAACGGGTATCCAAGAGACCCAGTACTTC
CDR3 protein: CASSKGRTGIQETQYF

J gene: TRBJ2-3
D gene: -
CDR3 length: 18
clone size: -
V gene: TRBV5-1
CDR3 DNA: TGCGCCAGCAGCTTGTTTTCGGTAGGGCGAACTAGCACAGATACGCAGTATTTT
CDR3 protein: CASSLFSVGRTSTDTQYF

J gene: TRBJ1-1
D gene: -
CDR3 length: 12
clone size: -
V gene: TRBV29-1
CDR3 DNA: TGCAGCGCGGGACGGGGCGCGACTGAAGCTTTCTTT
CDR3 protein: CSAGRGATEAFF

J gene: TRBJ1-5
D gene: -
CDR3 length: 16
clone size: -
V gene: TRBV28
CDR3 DNA: TGTGCCAGCAGTTTCGCTGGGGGCTCAGGCAATCAGCCCCAGCATTTT
CDR3 protein: CASSFAGGSGNQPQHF

J gene: TRBJ2-7
D gene: TRBD1
CDR3 length: 15
clone size: -
V gene: TRBV19
CDR3 DNA: TGTGCCAGTAGTGTCCGCCCGGGACAGAACTACGAGCAGTACTTC
CDR3 protein: CASSVRPGQNYEQYF

J gene: TRBJ2-7
D gene: TRBD1
CDR3 length: 16
clone size: once
V gene: TRBV19
CDR3 DNA: TGTGCCAGTAGTGTCTGGACCGGGACAGGATCCTACGAGCAGTACTTC
CDR3 protein: CASSVWTGTGSYEQYF

J gene: TRBJ1-1
D gene: TRBD1
CDR3 length: 16
clone size: -
V gene: TRBV18
CDR3 DNA: TGTGCCAGCTCACCACCGACGGCAGGGGGCCTCACTGAAGCTTTCTTT
CDR3 protein: CASSPPTAGGLTEAFF

J gene: TRBJ1-6
D gene: -
CDR3 length: 13
clone size: once
V gene: TRBV5-4
CDR3 DNA: TGTGCCAGCAGCCTCACCGATAATTCACCCCTCCACTTT
CDR3 protein: CASSLTDNSPLHF

J gene: TRBJ2-5
D gene: -
CDR3 length: 16
clone size: -
V gene: TRBV10-2
CDR3 DNA: TGCGCCAGCAGTGAGTCAGGGCGGGCGGGGCAAGAGACCCAGTACTTC
CDR3 protein: CASSESGRAGQETQYF

J gene: TRBJ2-3
D gene: -
CDR3 length: 16
clone size: -
V gene: TRBV11-2
CDR3 DNA: TGTGCCAGCAGCTTAGTGGTGGGGTTGAGCACAGATACGCAGTATTTT
CDR3 protein: CASSLVVGLSTDTQYF

J gene: TRBJ1-4
D gene: -
CDR3 length: 15
clone size: few
V gene: TRBV5-6
CDR3 DNA: TGTGCCAGCAGCTCCCCCGGAGCCGGGAACGAAAAACTGTTTTTT
CDR3 protein: CASSSPGAGNEKLFF

J gene: TRBJ1-1
D gene: -
CDR3 length: 12
clone size: -
V gene: TRBV28
CDR3 DNA: TGTGCCAGCAGTTTTTTGAACACTGAAGCTTTCTTT
CDR3 protein: CASSFLNTEAFF

J gene: TRBJ1-1
D gene: TRBD1
CDR3 length: 15
clone size: -
V gene: TRBV18
CDR3 DNA: TGTGCCAGCTCGCGGACAGGGGTCGTGAACACTGAAGCTTTCTTT
CDR3 protein: CASSRTGVVNTEAFF

J gene: TRBJ2-7
D gene: TRBD1
CDR3 length: 12
clone size: -
V gene: TRBV6-5
CDR3 DNA: TGTGCCAGCAAAGGGACAGGGAGCGAGCAGTACTTC
CDR3 protein: CASKGTGSEQYF

J gene: TRBJ2-5
D gene: TRBD2
CDR3 length: 17
clone size: -
V gene: TRBV9
CDR3 DNA: TGTGCCAGCAGCGTAGGAGGACTAGCGGGGGCCCAAGAGACCCAGTACTTC
CDR3 protein: CASSVGGLAGAQETQYF

J gene: TRBJ1-6
D gene: TRBD1
CDR3 length: 14
clone size: -
V gene: TRBV28
CDR3 DNA: TGTGCCAGCACCCTTGACAGGGCCAATTCACCCCTCCACTTT
CDR3 protein: CASTLDRANSPLHF

J gene: TRBJ1-1
D gene: TRBD1
CDR3 length: 16
clone size: -
V gene: TRBV4-2
CDR3 DNA: TGTGCCAGCAGCCTGGGACAGGGGGACATGAACACTGAAGCTTTCTTT
CDR3 protein: CASSLGQGDMNTEAFF

J gene: TRBJ1-2
D gene: TRBD1
CDR3 length: 15
clone size: once
V gene: TRBV9
CDR3 DNA: TGTGCCAGCAGCCCTACGGGACAGGGCCCGTCTCGCTACACCTTC
CDR3 protein: CASSPTGQGPSRYTF

J gene: TRBJ1-3
D gene: TRBD1
CDR3 length: 15
clone size: -
V gene: TRBV5-4
CDR3 DNA: TGTGCCAGCAACCAGTCGGGACAGTCTGGAAACACCATATATTTT
CDR3 protein: CASNQSGQSGNTIYF

J gene: TRBJ2-7
D gene: -
CDR3 length: 11
clone size: -
V gene: TRBV20-1
CDR3 DNA: TGCAGTGCTAGACTCGATCAAGAGCAGTACTTC
CDR3 protein: CSARLDQEQYF

J gene: TRBJ2-7
D gene: TRBD1
CDR3 length: 14
clone size: -
V gene: TRBV4-1
CDR3 DNA: TGCGCCAGCAGCCAAGGACAGGGACCGGGGGAGCAGTACTTC
CDR3 protein: CASSQGQGPGEQYF

J gene: TRBJ2-3
D gene: TRBD2
CDR3 length: 14
clone size: -
V gene: TRBV15
CDR3 DNA: TGTGCCACCAGCACCCGCGGGAGGTTTGATACGCAGTATTTT
CDR3 protein: CATSTRGRFDTQYF